This record looks at one T cell receptor (beta chain) sequence and its context. Its antigen is not known. This entry is derived from a study of OX40 agonist ivuxolimab in advanced cancers. The protocol was immunoSEQ multiplex PCR, while the TCRdb copy is restricted to in-frame clones and leaves out a portion. The sample lists 80,000 or so clones, 90% seen once, with about 1.8% in the top ten. CDR1 is KGHSH, CDR2 LQKENI, per germline. CDR3 length: 15 residues. The V and J ends lost 3 bases and 0 bases respectively, with 12 bases between them. Findings of the study overall: Patients who responded partially at 0.1-3.0 mg/kg showed clonal expansion ranking among the lowest.

The material was CD4+ or CD8+ T cells sorted from blood, obtained in a trial of the OX40 agonist ivuxolimab. The sequence derives from an adult with an advanced solid tumor such as melanoma, head and neck, liver or kidney cancer. The chain uses TRBV18 and TRBJ2-7; no clear D. The DNA for the CDR3 is TGTGCCAGCTCACCCGGCCACGGAGCCTCCTACGAGCAGTACTTC. It encodes CASSPGHGASYEQYF.